A single sample gave rise to the 22 T cell receptor beta chains below, sequenced in a study of neurological immune-mediated disorders. MiXCR, run by TCRdb on the 5' RACE reads, gives a single entry per CDR3 protein. This sample has about 25,000 distinct CDR3 sequences, with 13% found just once. The sample taken for sequencing was PBMCs. All receptors come from a woman in her thirties or forties with HTLV-1-associated myelopathy (HAM/TSP).

In this sample, this clonotype turned up many times. J is TRBJ1-5 and V is TRBV7-2, with a weak D call TRBD1 (5 bases). V lost 5 bases and J 6 bases, leaving 8 bases between the germline ends. Germline assignment: CDR1 SGHTA and CDR2 FQGNSA. This CDR3 is built from 12 residues. CDR3 region: CASSKQAQPQHF. In DNA form, the CDR3 reads TGTGCCAGCAGCAAACAGGCTCAGCCCCAGCATTTT.

By share, this clonotype ranks as medium-sized. The chain recombines TRBV5-1 with TRBJ1-1, with 8 bases matching TRBD1. The junction had 19 bases not matched to a gene; V was cut back by 6 bases and J by 0 bases. The length of the CDR3 is 19 residues. Germline V CDR1 and CDR2: SGHRS, YFSETQ. The CDR3 nucleotides are TGCGCCAGCAATAACCGGGGACAGGAACCCTCCCCGATGAACACTGAAGCTTTCTTT. It encodes CASNNRGQEPSPMNTEAFF.

This clonotype was seen many times. The CDR3 DNA reads as TGCAGTGCTCGACGGCCACCGGAAGCTTTCTTT. The encoded protein is CSARRPPEAFF. V usage is TRBV20-1 and J usage is TRBJ1-1; D call uncertain. Germline V gene sequence: CDR1 DFQATT, CDR2 SNEGSKA (reference sequence). CDR3 length: 11 residues. The germline V and J ends were trimmed by 5 bases and 8 bases, with 12 bases remaining between them.

This clonotype was found many times. The chain joins TRBV10-2 to TRBJ2-5, with D tentatively TRBD1 or TRBD2 (5 bases each). The V gene lost 6 bases and the J gene lost 2 bases, with 13 bases spanning the gap. The V gene's germline CDR1 is WSHSY and CDR2 SAAADI. This CDR3 contains 14 residues. CDR3 region: CASRAGTTQETQYF. In DNA form, the CDR3 reads TGCGCCAGCAGGGCTGGGACCACACAAGAGACCCAGTACTTC.

This clonotype occurred many times. V usage is TRBV3-1 and J usage is TRBJ1-6, with TRBD1 matching 8 bases. CDR1 is LGHDT and CDR2 is YNNKEL in the germline V gene (reference sequence). The CDR3 sequence is 13 residues long. With 4 bases clipped from V and 10 bases from J, the junction kept 3 bases outside the gene matches. The CDR3 DNA sequence: TGTGCCAGCAGCCCAGGGGGCTTCTCACCCCTCCACTTT. Translation gives CASSPGGFSPLHF.

The chain is built from TRBV12-3 or TRBV12-4 and TRBJ2-3, with a possible D match to TRBD2 (6 bases). Trimming removed 8 bases from V and 5 bases from J, with 20 bases in between. This CDR3 comprises 15 residues. CDR3 in amino acids: CASQFPSGGVDTQYF. DNA for the CDR3: TGTGCCAGCCAGTTTCCTTCTGGCGGGGTAGATACGCAGTATTTT.

This clonotype was picked up many times. The V gene is TRBV12-3 or TRBV12-4, the J gene TRBJ2-5, with 8 bases aligning to TRBD1. This CDR3 is built from 15 residues. J lost 4 bases, V lost 6 bases, and 10 bases had no gene match. The CDR3 DNA sequence: TGTGCCAGCAGCCTCCCCCAGGGGGCCGTAGAGACCCAGTACTTC. Its protein is CASSLPQGAVETQYF.

In this sample, this clonotype is medium-sized. The chain uses TRBV20-1 and TRBJ1-2; D possibly corresponds to TRBD1 (5 bases). V gave up 1 base and J gave up 4 bases, with 10 bases separating them. Germline CDR1 DFQATT, CDR2 SNEGSKA (reference sequence). CDR3 length: 13 residues. The CDR3 here is CSARVGGVYGYTF. CDR3 sequence (DNA): TGCAGTGCTAGAGTTGGGGGAGTCTATGGCTACACCTTC.

The chain couples TRBV20-1 to TRBJ2-3, with 10 nucleotides matching TRBD1. V was pared by 3 bases and J by 0 bases, with 0 bases of the junction left unmatched. This CDR3 comprises 14 residues. The germline CDR1 and CDR2 sequences are DFQATT and SNEGSKA (reference sequence). The CDR3 protein is CSARDRGSTDTQYF. The CDR3 region has the DNA TGCAGTGCTAGGGACAGGGGGAGCACAGATACGCAGTATTTT.

This clonotype was counted ten times or more. J is TRBJ2-5 and V is TRBV20-1, with TRBD2 matching over 9 bases. Germline-derived CDR1 and CDR2 are DFQATT and SNEGSKA (reference sequence). The CDR3 sequence is 14 residues long. J was trimmed by 4 bases and V by 1 base; bases with no gene match: 4. The CDR3 sequence: CSARVAAGGETQYF. DNA for the CDR3: TGCAGTGCTAGAGTTGCAGCGGGGGGAGAGACCCAGTACTTC.

This clonotype was detected many times. J is TRBJ1-1 and V is TRBV6-6; D not certain. The V and J ends lost 7 bases and 0 bases respectively, with 9 bases between them. Germline loops: CDR1 MNHNY, CDR2 SVGAGI (reference sequence). The CDR3 spans 13 residues. This CDR3 reads CASKPRLNTEAFF. Here the CDR3 DNA reads TGTGCCAGCAAGCCCAGATTGAACACTGAAGCTTTCTTT.

Details on this clonotype: A single base separates this from a much larger clone, so it may be a read error. The genes are TRBV27 and TRBJ2-7, with D uncertain. Germline V gives CDR1 MNHEY, CDR2 SMNVEV (reference sequence). The CDR3 is 12 residues long. CDR3 protein: CAISLDPYEQYV. The CDR3 DNA sequence: TGTGCCATCAGTTTAGACCCCTACGAGCAGTACGTC.

Many counts were recorded for this clonotype. The chain employs TRBV5-1 and TRBJ2-7, with D possibly called TRBD1 or TRBD2 (5 bases each). The CDR3 extends over 13 amino acids. CDR1 SGHRS and CDR2 YFSETQ come from the germline V gene. V was trimmed by 6 bases and J by 3 bases, leaving 13 bases between them. CDR3 sequence (DNA): TGCGCCAGCACCACCCTGGGGGACTACGAGCAGTACTTC. It translates to CASTTLGDYEQYF.

Many counts were recorded for this clonotype. The V gene is TRBV24-1, the J gene TRBJ1-2; no reliable D call. Germline CDR1 KGHDR, CDR2 SFDVKD. With 5 bases removed from V and 8 bases from J, the gap between germline ends came to 11 bases. The CDR3 is made up of 12 amino acids. CDR3 sequence (DNA): TGTGCCACCAGTGTAGGAGGTTGGGGCTACACCTTC. It encodes CATSVGGWGYTF.

This clonotype was found many times. The chain recombines TRBV20-1 with TRBJ2-3; D unresolved. Between the trimmed V and J ends, which lost 5 bases and 6 bases, there was a span of 9 bases. The CDR3 extends over 11 amino acids. Germline-derived CDR1 and CDR2 are DFQATT and SNEGSKA (reference sequence). In DNA form, the CDR3 reads TGCAGTGCTTGGAACTTGGATACGCAGTATTTT. It specifies CSAWNLDTQYF.

This clonotype was seen at least ten times. This chain joins TRBV29-1 and TRBJ2-3; tentatively, D is TRBD2 (5 bases). This CDR3 region has 14 residues. The V and J ends lost 4 bases and 2 bases respectively, with 13 bases between them. Germline CDR1 is SQVTM and CDR2 is ANQGSEA. CDR3 in amino acids: CSVGGVGNTDTQYF. The CDR3 region has the DNA TGCAGCGTTGGTGGGGTCGGGAACACAGATACGCAGTATTTT.

This clonotype was counted ten times or more. This chain links TRBV10-2 with TRBJ1-5, with D possibly matching TRBD1 (6 bases). The CDR3 spans 15 residues. V lost 0 bases and J 2 bases, leaving 8 bases between the germline ends. Germline CDR1 WSHSY, CDR2 SAAADI. The CDR3 reads CASSESAGGNQPQHF. The CDR3 region has the DNA TGCGCCAGCAGTGAGTCGGCAGGGGGCAATCAGCCCCAGCATTTT.

This rearrangement joins TRBV29-1 to TRBJ2-7; D may match TRBD1 or TRBD2 (6 bases each). The germline CDR1 and CDR2 sequences are SQVTM and ANQGSEA. This CDR3 comprises 13 residues. In nucleotides, the CDR3 is TGCAGTGCTAGAAAAGGGGGGTCCTACGAGCAGTACTTC. This translates into CSARKGGSYEQYF.

This clonotype came up many times. The chain has TRBV5-1 and TRBJ1-1; D remains unclear. The germline gives CDR1 SGHRS, CDR2 YFSETQ. The CDR3 runs 15 residues. Between the trimmed V and J ends, which lost 4 bases and 1 base, there was a span of 14 bases. The CDR3, as DNA: TGCGCCAGCAGCCCCAAATTGAGGGAGAACACTGAAGCTTTCTTT. Translated, it gives CASSPKLRENTEAFF.

Within the sample, this clonotype is medium-sized. The rearrangement uses TRBV7-8 and TRBJ2-1, with 9 bases aligning to TRBD1. Germline V gene sequence: CDR1 SGHVS, CDR2 FQNEAQ. This CDR3 comprises 14 residues. The ends lost 1 base at V and 9 bases at J; junction bases unmatched: 4. CDR3 residues: CASSLVGTGSEQFF. Here the CDR3 DNA reads TGTGCCAGCAGCTTAGTTGGGACAGGGAGTGAGCAGTTCTTC.

This clonotype was seen many times. The V and J genes are TRBV29-1 and TRBJ2-7; D not certain. CDR3 length: 11 amino acids. Trimming took off 4 bases at V and 4 bases at J, with 8 bases between the two ends. Germline CDR1 SQVTM, CDR2 ANQGSEA. The DNA for the CDR3 is TGCAGCGTTGGAGGCCCGTACGAGCAGTACTTC. Translation gives CSVGGPYEQYF.

This clonotype has ten or more counts. As DNA, the CDR3 is TGCAGTGCTAGAGACAGGGAAGAGACCCAGTACTTC. Translated, it gives CSARDREETQYF. V gene TRBV20-1 combines with J gene TRBJ2-5; weak D call: TRBD1 (5 bases). Deletions cut 0 bases from V and 3 bases from J, with 5 bases between. Germline V gives CDR1 DFQATT, CDR2 SNEGSKA (reference sequence). The CDR3 length is 12 residues.